A selection of T cell receptor beta chains follows, all from one sample in a study of Ad26.COV2.S vaccination and SARS-CoV-2 variants. Only in-frame clones appear in the TCRdb table, and some are missing; sequencing was by immunoSEQ multiplex PCR. Of a few hundred thousand clones listed, around four fifths are singletons. This material consisted of peripheral blood, taken in a trial of Ad26.COV2.S vaccine versus placebo. These receptors all come from a person aged 18-65 years who received the Ad26.COV2.S COVID-19 vaccine or a placebo. Both conserved end residues are part of each CDR3. D genes are given only for firm matches. Size tells how often a clone was seen (once, few, many) or the class of an expanded clone, and some rows leave it out.

D,size,V,J,CDR3,DNA
TRBD1,-,TRBV10-1,TRBJ2-3,CASSDGTDPSTDTQYF,TGCGCCAGCAGTGACGGGACAGACCCTAGCACAGATACGCAGTATTTT
TRBD1,-,TRBV19,TRBJ2-1,CASSIASLGGASNEQFF,TGTGCCAGTAGTATAGCCTCATTAGGGGGCGCGTCCAATGAGCAGTTCTTC
TRBD1,-,TRBV19,TRBJ1-6,CASSLLQTWTGVDSPLHF,TGTGCCAGTAGTCTACTACAGACCTGGACAGGGGTTGATTCACCCCTCCACTTT
-,-,TRBV9,TRBJ2-1,CASTRPGYNEQFF,TGTGCCAGCACCCGGCCGGGATACAATGAGCAGTTCTTC
-,-,TRBV7-7,TRBJ2-1,CASSLLGHSLDYNEQFF,TGTGCCAGCAGCTTATTGGGTCACAGCTTAGATTACAATGAGCAGTTCTTC
TRBD1,many,TRBV5-1,TRBJ1-4,CASSLGGQPTNEKLFF,TGCGCCAGCAGCTTGGGGGGACAGCCAACTAATGAAAAACTGTTTTTT
-,-,TRBV11-2,TRBJ2-3,CASSYGLRTDTQYF,TGTGCCAGCAGTTATGGACTACGCACAGATACGCAGTATTTT
-,-,TRBV20-1,TRBJ2-7,CSANEQTYEQYF,TGCAGTGCTAATGAACAGACCTACGAGCAGTACTTC
-,few,TRBV6-6,TRBJ1-5,CASKEGSRPQHF,TGTGCCAGCAAGGAGGGCTCTCGGCCCCAGCATTTT
-,once,TRBV10-3,TRBJ1-3,CAISEYVGSGNTIYF,TGTGCCATCAGTGAGTACGTCGGCTCTGGAAACACCATATATTTT
-,-,TRBV2,TRBJ1-5,CASSEAVGMPQHF,TGTGCCAGCAGTGAAGCCGTGGGAATGCCCCAGCATTTT
-,-,TRBV9,TRBJ2-2,CASSPVPEDGELFF,TGTGCCAGCAGCCCAGTTCCTGAGGACGGGGAGCTGTTTTTT
-,-,TRBV9,TRBJ1-1,CASSLRTSNTEAFF,TGTGCCAGCAGCCTTCGGACTTCGAACACTGAAGCTTTCTTT
TRBD1,-,TRBV7-9,TRBJ1-1,CASSLVSYRGPRSHTEAFF,TGTGCCAGCAGCTTAGTTAGTTACAGGGGGCCCAGATCGCACACTGAAGCTTTCTTT
-,-,TRBV7-8,TRBJ2-5,CASSLDLSVRQYF,TGTGCCAGCAGCTTGGACCTCAGTGTACGGCAGTACTTC
TRBD2,-,TRBV5-1,TRBJ2-7,CASGALAGEQYF,TGCGCCAGCGGAGCTCTAGCGGGCGAGCAGTACTTC
TRBD2,-,TRBV7-9,TRBJ2-1,CASSFDIAGGLYNEQFF,TGTGCCAGCAGCTTCGATATAGCGGGAGGGCTATACAATGAGCAGTTCTTC
-,once,TRBV2,TRBJ1-2,CASSERGGWSGGYTF,TGTGCCAGCAGTGAACGCGGCGGATGGTCGGGCGGCTACACCTTC
-,-,TRBV3-1/TRBV3-2,TRBJ1-2,CASSHEGGYGYTF,TGTGCCAGCAGCCATGAGGGGGGATATGGCTACACCTTC
-,-,TRBV28,TRBJ1-1,CASSTFLRRVKTEAFF,TGTGCCAGCAGTACTTTTCTAAGGCGGGTTAAGACTGAAGCTTTCTTT
TRBD2,-,TRBV18,TRBJ2-5,CASSPLPSGGQETQYF,TGTGCCAGCTCACCCTTACCGAGCGGGGGGCAAGAGACCCAGTACTTC
-,-,TRBV7-9,TRBJ1-6,CASSLDDSAPLHF,TGTGCCAGCAGCTTGGACGACAGTGCACCCCTCCACTTT